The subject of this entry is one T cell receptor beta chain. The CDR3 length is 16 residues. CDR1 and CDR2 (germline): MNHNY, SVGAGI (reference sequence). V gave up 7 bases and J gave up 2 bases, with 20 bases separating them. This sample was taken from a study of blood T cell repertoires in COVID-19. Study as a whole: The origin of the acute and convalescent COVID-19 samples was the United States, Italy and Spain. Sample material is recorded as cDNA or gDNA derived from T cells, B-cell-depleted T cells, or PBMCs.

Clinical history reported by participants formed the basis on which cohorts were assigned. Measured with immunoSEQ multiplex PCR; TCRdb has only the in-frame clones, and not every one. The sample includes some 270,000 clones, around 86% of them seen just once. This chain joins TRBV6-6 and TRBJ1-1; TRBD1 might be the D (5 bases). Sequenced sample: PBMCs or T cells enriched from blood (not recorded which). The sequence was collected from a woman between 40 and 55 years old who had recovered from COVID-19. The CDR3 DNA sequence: TGTGCCAGCACTCACGGTCGGGGGGACTTTAACACTGAAGCTTTCTTT. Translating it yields CASTHGRGDFNTEAFF.